This TCR beta chain was retrieved from a study of beta chain features in type 1 diabetes. Study overall: The number of sorted cells examined across all samples was some 99 million.

Without exception, sorted populations had purity beyond 98%. This clone was counted only a few times. Isolated RNA was reverse transcribed in full, so expressed TCRB transcripts were sequenced. Sequenced by immunoSEQ multiplex PCR; TCRdb stores in-frame clones only, minus some. The sample lists a few hundred thousand clones; around 10% were seen once. There are 12 residues in the CDR3. V dropped 6 bases and J dropped 8; count of bases not matched to a gene: 6. CDR1 is LNHDA, CDR2 SQIVND, per germline (reference sequence). This chain joins TRBV19 and TRBJ1-2, with 7 bases identical to TRBD1. The sequence derives from a woman younger than 30 in good health. The sequencing input was naive CD4+ T cells from blood. The chain's CDR3 is CASSATGRGYTF. DNA of the CDR3: TGTGCCAGTAGCGCGACAGGGCGCGGCTACACCTTC.